This passage covers 17 T cell receptor beta chains from one sample sequenced in a study of shared clonotypes between healthy human individuals. Profiled with immunoSEQ multiplex PCR; TCRdb holds only in-frame clones, not every one. The repertoire holds roughly 2 million clones, 85% to 95% seen once, with 0.85% to 1.2% in the top ten. CD45RO-negative cells were positively selected for CCR7, leaving out terminally differentiated effector memory CD45RA+ cells. The sample was naive CD8+ T cells sorted from blood. The receptors come from a man aged 18 to 30 in good health.

The V gene is TRBV11-2, the J gene TRBJ2-2, with 8 nucleotides matching TRBD2. The CDR3 is made up of 15 amino acids. Germline-derived CDR1 and CDR2 are SGHAT and FQNNGV. The ends lost 5 bases at V and 5 bases at J; junction bases unmatched: 7. CDR3 sequence reads: CASSELSGGTGELFF. The CDR3 DNA follows: TGTGCCAGCAGCGAGTTATCGGGAGGGACCGGGGAGCTGTTTTTT.

This sequence joins TRBV28 and TRBJ2-3; no firm D call. This CDR3 region has 15 residues. Germline V CDR1 and CDR2: MDHEN, SYDVKM. Between the trimmed V and J ends, which lost 1 base and 1 base, there was a span of 9 bases. The CDR3 protein is CASSLLDGRTDTQYF. CDR3 DNA sequence: TGTGCCAGCAGTTTATTGGATGGGCGCACAGATACGCAGTATTTT.

The genes are TRBV9 and TRBJ2-7; tentatively, D is TRBD2 (5 bases). This CDR3 has 12 amino acids. The germline V gene encodes CDR1 SGDLS and CDR2 YYNGEE. V was trimmed by 4 bases and J by 5 bases, leaving 10 bases between them. The CDR3 is CASSPSGHEQYF. The CDR3 nucleotides read TGTGCCAGCAGCCCCAGCGGCCACGAGCAGTACTTC.

The chain couples TRBV7-8 to TRBJ2-7; 7 nucleotides agree with TRBD2. This CDR3 is built from 15 residues. The J segment lost 6 bases and the V segment lost 2 bases, leaving 10 bases of the junction unmatched. Germline V gene lookup returns CDR1 SGHVS and CDR2 FQNEAQ. CDR3 amino acids: CASSLTGTTAPEQYF. In DNA form, the CDR3 reads TGTGCCAGCAGCTTAACCGGGACTACCGCCCCCGAGCAGTACTTC.

The chain couples TRBV30 to TRBJ2-7; 10 positions match TRBD2. Germline-derived CDR1 and CDR2 are GTSNPN and SVGIG (reference sequence). This CDR3 region has 13 residues. The CDR3 DNA reads as TGTGCTTTTAGGACTAGCGGCTCCTACGAGCAGTACTTC. It specifies CAFRTSGSYEQYF.

The rearrangement links TRBV28 to TRBJ2-3; 13 bases are shared with TRBD2. After removal of 4 bases from V and 0 bases from J, the junction contained 22 bases not matched to a gene. Germline assignment: CDR1 MDHEN and CDR2 SYDVKM. This CDR3 contains 23 residues. The CDR3 nucleotides read TGTGCCAGCAGTTACCCTAGCCGCTCCCCGGGACTAGCGGGGCCCCCTAGCACAGATACGCAGTATTTT. It specifies CASSYPSRSPGLAGPPSTDTQYF.

CDR3 sequence (DNA): TGTGCCAGCAGCATGACAGGGAGCTCCTACGAGCAGTACTTC. It specifies CASSMTGSSYEQYF. This chain connects TRBV7-6 to TRBJ2-7; TRBD1 agrees at 7 bases. CDR1 is SGHVS and CDR2 is FNYEAQ in the germline V gene. V shed 5 bases, J shed 0 bases, and the junction held 4 bases outside the gene matches. CDR3 length equals 14 residues.

The rearrangement uses TRBV4-1 and TRBJ1-6; no clear D. Germline CDR1 reads MGHRA; CDR2 reads YSYEKL. Trimming took 3 bases from V and 10 from J, leaving 16 bases between them. The length of the CDR3 is 15 residues. This chain's CDR3 is CASSQTRVESSPLHF. CDR3 bases: TGCGCCAGCAGCCAGACAAGGGTGGAGTCATCACCCCTCCACTTT.

The chain combines TRBV25-1 with TRBJ1-2, with D possibly TRBD1 on 6 matching bases. Germline V gene data show CDR1 as MGHDK and CDR2 as SYGVNS. V lost 4 bases, J lost 8 bases, and 11 bases lay in between. This CDR3 comprises 12 residues. The CDR3 DNA reads as TGTGCCAGCAGTGCTCAGGGGTGGGGCTACACCTTC. Translation: CASSAQGWGYTF.

As concerns this clone: The sample holds other DNA sequences that translate to the same CDR3. The chain recombines TRBV10-1 with TRBJ2-7; D unresolved. The V and J ends lost 2 bases and 1 base respectively, with 3 bases between them. The CDR3 has 12 residues. Per germline, CDR1 WNHNN and CDR2 SYGVQD (reference sequence). CDR3 amino acids: CASSEGSYEQYF. The CDR3 DNA follows: TGCGCCAGCAGTGAGGGTTCCTACGAGCAGTACTTC.

The rearrangement links TRBV27 to TRBJ2-3; no definite D call. V lost 10 bases and J lost 2, with 13 bases in between. This CDR3 has 13 residues. Germline values: CDR1 MNHEY, CDR2 SMNVEV (reference sequence). Here the CDR3 reads CATFDFLTDTQYF. CDR3 nucleotide sequence: TGTGCCACCTTTGACTTCCTCACAGATACGCAGTATTTT.

This clone was observed once. The rearrangement links TRBV10-3 to TRBJ1-3; D not certain. The CDR3 extends over 13 amino acids. Trimming removed 3 bases from V and 0 bases from J, with 3 bases in between. Germline loops: CDR1 ENHRY, CDR2 SYGVKD. The CDR3 sequence: CAISDSSGNTIYF. CDR3 nucleotide sequence: TGTGCCATCAGTGACAGCTCTGGAAACACCATATATTTT.

V gene TRBV7-9 combines with J gene TRBJ2-7; 8 bases fit TRBD1. CDR1 SEHNR and CDR2 FQNEAQ come from the germline V gene (reference sequence). V was pared by 5 bases and J by 0 bases, with 6 bases of the junction left unmatched. The CDR3 sequence is 15 residues long. The CDR3 here is CASSGTGGNSYEQYF. CDR3 bases: TGTGCCAGCAGCGGTACAGGGGGGAACTCCTACGAGCAGTACTTC. Using reference TRBV7-9 and TRBJ2-7 for the parts outside the CDR3, the full variable domain is DTGVSQNPRHKITKRGQNVTFRCDPISEHNRLYWYRQTLGQGPEFLTYFQNEAQLEKSRLLSDRFSAERPKGSFSTLEIQRTEQGDSAMYLCASSGTGGNSYEQYFGPGTRLTVT.

The V and J genes are TRBV6-6 and TRBJ2-7; D gene uncertain. The DNA end is a closer match to TRBJ2-1, so the J assignment may be wrong. In germline, CDR1 is MNHNY, CDR2 SVGAGI (reference sequence). The CDR3 sequence is 10 residues long. This CDR3 is CASSYAEQFF. The CDR3 DNA is TGTGCCAGCAGTTACGCTGAGCAGTTCTTC.

This rearrangement joins TRBV4-1 to TRBJ2-7, with TRBD2 identical over 9 bases. The CDR3 loop spans 18 amino acids. J was trimmed by 1 base and V by 0 bases; bases with no gene match: 10. Germline assignment: CDR1 MGHRA and CDR2 YSYEKL. The CDR3 reads CASSQERGTGLASYEQYF. The CDR3 DNA reads as TGCGCCAGCAGCCAAGAGCGGGGGACTGGACTAGCGTCCTACGAGCAGTACTTC.

J is TRBJ1-2 and V is TRBV4-3; a possible D gene is TRBD1 (5 bases). Germline CDR1 and CDR2: LGHNA and YSLEER. V was cut by 0 bases and J by 3 bases, with 11 bases left in between. This CDR3 has 15 residues. CDR3 sequence (DNA): TGCGCCAGCAGCCAAGAGCTCAGGGAGGACTATGGCTACACCTTC. Amino acids: CASSQELREDYGYTF.

The rearrangement links TRBV5-1 to TRBJ2-1; TRBD2 is a possible D gene (6 bases). This CDR3 region has 14 residues. The V and J ends lost 2 bases and 3 bases respectively, with 9 bases between them. Germline V gene lookup returns CDR1 SGHRS and CDR2 YFSETQ. The CDR3, as DNA: TGCGCCAGCAGCTTAATAGCGGACTACAATGAGCAGTTCTTC. Protein sequence: CASSLIADYNEQFF.